The TCR beta chain described here comes from a study of cytomegalovirus exposure and HLA in healthy donors. The primer mix had 60 Vbeta and 13 Jbeta primers. The method was immunoSEQ multiplex PCR; TCRdb's version includes in-frame clones alone and lacks a portion of them. Here the sample spans some 97,000 clones, 70% to 80% being singletons. This clone came up a few times. This sample also contains other DNA sequences that code for the same CDR3. The receptor's source is a woman under 30 in good health and CMV-seropositive. Sequencing input: PBMCs.

The CDR3 loop reads CASSPNGGTETQYF. DNA for the CDR3: TGTGCCAGCAGCCCAAACGGAGGGACCGAGACCCAGTACTTC. The chain couples TRBV7-2 to TRBJ2-5; tentatively, D is TRBD2 (6 bases). Deletions cut 5 bases from V and 5 bases from J, with 15 bases between. CDR3 length: 14 residues. Per the germline V gene, CDR1 is SGHTA and CDR2 is FQGNSA.